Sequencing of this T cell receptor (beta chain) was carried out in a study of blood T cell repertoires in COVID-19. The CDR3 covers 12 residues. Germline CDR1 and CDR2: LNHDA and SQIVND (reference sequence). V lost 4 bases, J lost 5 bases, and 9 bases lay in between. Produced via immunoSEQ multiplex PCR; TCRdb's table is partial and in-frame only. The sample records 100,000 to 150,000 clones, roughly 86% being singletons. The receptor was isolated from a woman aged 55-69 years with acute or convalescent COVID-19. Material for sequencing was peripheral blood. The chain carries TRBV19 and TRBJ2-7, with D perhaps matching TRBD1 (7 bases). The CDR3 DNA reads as TGTGCCAGTAGTACCAGGGGGGACGAGCAGTACTTC. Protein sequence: CASSTRGDEQYF.